Listed below are T cell receptor beta chains from one sample, sequenced in a study of blood T cell repertoires in COVID-19. Assay: immunoSEQ multiplex PCR; the TCRdb copy retains only in-frame clones and omits some. The sample has 140,000 to 150,000 clones; about nine tenths are singletons. What was sequenced was PBMCs or T cells enriched from blood (not recorded which). The receptors shown here come from a woman aged 40 to 50 who had been exposed to COVID-19. Both conserved end residues are part of each CDR3. A D gene is named only where the DNA matches it firmly.

>NA|TRBJ1-5|TRBV12-3/TRBV12-4
CASSSNLNQPQHF
TGTGCCAGCAGCTCTAACCTTAATCAGCCCCAGCATTTT
>NA|TRBJ2-3|TRBV6-1
CASSELGQFGSTDTQYF
TGTGCCAGCAGTGAGCTCGGACAGTTTGGGTCCACAGATACGCAGTATTTT
>TRBD2|TRBJ2-1|TRBV9
CASSALAGGYNEQFF
TGTGCCAGCAGCGCCCTAGCGGGGGGGTACAATGAGCAGTTCTTC
>TRBD1|TRBJ1-4|TRBV3-1/TRBV3-2
CASSQGIRDRGQKKLFF
TGTGCCAGCAGCCAAGGAATCCGGGACAGGGGGCAGAAAAAACTGTTTTTT
>TRBD2|TRBJ2-5|TRBV9
CASSLKRGYQETQYF
TGTGCCAGCAGCCTGAAGCGGGGTTACCAGGAGACCCAGTACTTC
>NA|TRBJ2-7|TRBV29-1
CSVERVQGRYEQYF
TGCAGCGTTGAAAGGGTACAGGGGAGGTACGAGCAGTACTTC
>NA|TRBJ2-3|TRBV10-1
CASTRVVDTQYF
TGCGCCAGCACCAGGGTGGTAGATACGCAGTATTTT
>NA|TRBJ1-2|TRBV5-1
CASRKPAKEDGYTF
TGCGCCAGCAGGAAACCGGCAAAAGAGGATGGCTACACCTTC
>TRBD2|TRBJ2-1|TRBV18
CASSASVAGVYNEQFF
TGTGCCAGCTCAGCGAGCGTTGCGGGGGTTTACAATGAGCAGTTCTTC
>TRBD1|TRBJ1-1|TRBV6-5
CASSYNDRVNTEAFF
TGTGCCAGCAGTTACAACGACAGGGTGAACACTGAAGCTTTCTTT
>TRBD2|TRBJ2-2|TRBV7-9
CASSPRLAGGRNTGELFF
TGTGCCAGCAGCCCACGACTAGCGGGAGGCCGTAACACCGGGGAGCTGTTTTTT